These 10 T cell receptor beta chains were all obtained from the same sample, sequenced in a study of human T cells and chemical hapten exposure. Time point described: patch test 1, 2 weeks after DPC sensitization. Described treatment: therapeutic diphenylcyclopropenone sensitization with weekly scalp DPC. TCRdb reprocessed the RACE reads via MiXCR and lists one record per CDR3 protein. In the table there are roughly 200,000 distinct CDR3 sequences, about 22% of which are singletons. The starting material was whole blood, obtained in connection with sensitization to the hapten diphenylcyclopropenone (DPC). These receptors were obtained from a woman in her fifties or sixties with alopecia areata. Some clones in this sample may be carry-over from other donors' samples.

V is TRBV27 and J is TRBJ2-3, with D uncertain. The CDR3 spans 12 residues. Germline CDR1 and CDR2: MNHEY and SMNVEV (reference sequence). Trimming removed 4 bases from V and 2 bases from J, with 4 bases in between. The CDR3 coding sequence is TGTGCCAGCAGTTCTCACACAGATACGCAGTATTTT. Protein: CASSSHTDTQYF.

The chain recombines TRBV12-3 or TRBV12-4 with TRBJ2-2; D is ambiguous. This CDR3 has 12 amino acids. The germline V and J ends were trimmed by 7 bases and 6 bases, with 9 bases remaining between them. As DNA, the CDR3 is TGTGCCAGCACTCCCCGCCCCGGGGAGCTGTTTTTT. It is translated as CASTPRPGELFF.

This chain connects TRBV12-3 or TRBV12-4 to TRBJ1-1, with D possibly TRBD1 on 5 matching bases. V was trimmed by 5 bases and J by 2 bases, leaving 18 bases between them. The CDR3 spans 16 residues. The CDR3 is CASSPRDAGGNTEAFF. The CDR3, as DNA: TGTGCCAGCAGTCCCCGGGACGCAGGAGGTAACACTGAAGCTTTCTTT.

The chain carries TRBV4-1 and TRBJ1-4; D call uncertain. Germline V gene sequence: CDR1 MGHRA, CDR2 YSYEKL. With 5 bases removed from V and 4 bases from J, the gap between germline ends came to 11 bases. This CDR3 spans 14 amino acids. The CDR3 is CASSFGFGNEKLFF. The CDR3 nucleotides are TGCGCCAGCAGCTTCGGATTCGGTAATGAAAAACTGTTTTTT.

This clonotype occurred a few times. V gene TRBV19 combines with J gene TRBJ2-1, with no clear D. The V gene lost 3 bases and the J gene lost 10 bases, with 19 bases spanning the gap. The germline V gene has CDR1 LNHDA and CDR2 SQIVND (reference sequence). The CDR3 spans 15 residues. The DNA for the CDR3 is TGTGCCAGTAGTATTCTGGGCGGCCGGGTTGGCGAGCAGTTCTTC. Translated: CASSILGGRVGEQFF.

The chain joins TRBV29-1 to TRBJ2-3; TRBD1 might be the D (5 bases). Germline CDR1 reads SQVTM; CDR2 reads ANQGSEA. CDR3 length: 12 residues. V gave up 4 bases and J gave up 2 bases, with 7 bases separating them. The CDR3 is CSVGQITDTQYF. CDR3 nucleotides: TGCAGCGTTGGACAGATCACAGATACGCAGTATTTT.

This clonotype showed up just a few times. This chain joins TRBV7-9 and TRBJ2-5; no reliable D call. The CDR3 has 14 residues. Germline loops: CDR1 SEHNR, CDR2 FQNEAQ (reference sequence). The germline V and J ends were trimmed by 5 bases and 3 bases, with 13 bases remaining between them. The CDR3 nucleotides are TGTGCCAGCAGCGTGTCAAATTGGGAAGAGACCCAGTACTTC. Amino acids: CASSVSNWEETQYF.

The chain joins TRBV3-1 to TRBJ2-7, with 10 bases fitting TRBD2. J lost 6 bases, V lost 0 bases, and 8 bases had no gene match. Germline lookup yields CDR1 LGHDT and CDR2 YNNKEL (reference sequence). The CDR3 length is 16 residues. This CDR3 reads CASSQERSGRDLEQYF. The DNA of the CDR3 is TGTGCCAGCAGCCAAGAAAGAAGCGGGAGGGATCTCGAGCAGTACTTC.

V is TRBV5-1 and J is TRBJ2-1; 8 bases map to TRBD2. The germline gives CDR1 SGHRS, CDR2 YFSETQ. Trimming at V came to 1 base and at J to 0 bases, leaving 9 bases not matched to a gene. CDR3 length: 18 amino acids. In DNA, the CDR3 is TGCGCCAGCAGCTTGAGGCTAGCGGGTAAGAGCTCCTACAATGAGCAGTTCTTC. Its protein product is CASSLRLAGKSSYNEQFF. The full variable domain, completed using reference TRBV5-1 and TRBJ2-1, is KAGVTQTPRYLIKTRGQQVTLSCSPISGHRSVSWYQQTPGQGLQFLFEYFSETQRNKGNFPGRFSGRQFSNSRSEMNVSTLELGDSALYLCASSLRLAGKSSYNEQFFGPGTRLTVL.

Only a few counts were recorded for this clonotype. This sequence joins TRBV11-2 and TRBJ2-1, with TRBD1 identical over 7 bases. The CDR3 covers 15 residues. J gave up 9 bases and V 2 bases, and 10 bases lay outside the gene matches. Germline V gene lookup returns CDR1 SGHAT and CDR2 FQNNGV. The CDR3 nucleotides are TGTGCCAGCAGCTTAACCGCTTCCAGGGGGTCTGAGCAGTTCTTC. This sequence encodes CASSLTASRGSEQFF.